This entry lists 22 T cell receptor beta chains sequenced from one sample in a study of a mutant IDH1 vaccine in newly diagnosed glioma. Produced via immunoSEQ multiplex PCR; TCRdb's table is partial and in-frame only. This table holds tens of thousands of clones, around 81% found once. Time point in this sample: week 5, during vaccination. Every vaccination contained 300 ug of the mutant IDH1 20-mer peptide and was paired with topical imiquimod. Antigen specificity for these receptors is unknown. The sample was PBMCs, taken from a glioma patient whose treatment included an IDH1 peptide vaccine. These receptors were obtained from a man aged 45-65 years with glioma.

This clone was detected once. This sequence joins TRBV29-1 and TRBJ2-1; TRBD2 matches at 13 bases. V lost 0 bases to trimming and J lost 8 bases; unmatched junction nucleotides: 13. Germline CDR1 SQVTM, CDR2 ANQGSEA. There are 18 residues in the CDR3. The CDR3 is CSVEDRTSGSPTRDEQFF. CDR3 bases: TGCAGCGTTGAAGATAGGACTAGCGGGAGTCCCACCAGAGATGAGCAGTTCTTC.

This sequence joins TRBV2 and TRBJ1-3; 11 nucleotides match TRBD1. The CDR3 runs 17 residues. Germline assignment: CDR1 SNHLY and CDR2 FYNNEI. Trimming cost V 3 bases and J 2 bases; bases outside gene matches: 6. CDR3 residues: CASSDLRGQGAGNTIYF. The DNA for the CDR3 is TGTGCCAGCAGTGATCTCCGGGGACAGGGGGCTGGAAACACCATATATTTT.

This clone was detected only a few times. CDR3 bases: TGTGCCAGCTCGCCGGGACAGAATAATTCACCCCTCCACTTT. Translation gives CASSPGQNNSPLHF. The chain has TRBV18 and TRBJ1-6; the match to TRBD1 covers 7 bases. V lost 6 bases and J lost 5; bases outside the gene matches: 4. Germline assignment: CDR1 KGHSH and CDR2 LQKENI. CDR3 length: 14 amino acids.

The CDR3 nucleotides read TGCGCCAGCAGCTTGCGGCCTAGCACAGATACGCAGTATTTT. Its protein product is CASSLRPSTDTQYF. The chain combines TRBV5-1 with TRBJ2-3; the D is unclear. The CDR3 has 14 residues. CDR1 SGHRS and CDR2 YFSETQ come from the germline V gene. V lost 1 base, J lost 0 bases, and 6 bases lay in between.

The J gene is TRBJ2-5, the V gene TRBV4-1, with 8 bases that match TRBD2. This CDR3 contains 15 residues. V was pared by 0 bases and J by 2 bases, with 2 bases of the junction left unmatched. Germline CDR1 reads MGHRA; CDR2 reads YSYEKL. The CDR3 DNA follows: TGCGCCAGCAGCCAAGAGGGCGGGGGGCAAGAGACCCAGTACTTC. Translation: CASSQEGGGQETQYF.

The rearrangement uses TRBV2 and TRBJ1-3, with D possibly being TRBD1 (6 bases). Germline V lookup: CDR1 SNHLY, CDR2 FYNNEI. The CDR3 runs 15 residues. Trimming took off 7 bases at V and 2 bases at J, with 15 bases between the two ends. The DNA for the CDR3 is TGTGCCAGCACCCCTAGGCAGGGGACTGGAAACACCATATATTTT. Its translation is CASTPRQGTGNTIYF.

The chain carries TRBV7-2 and TRBJ2-7; a possible D gene is TRBD2 (7 bases). The germline V gene has CDR1 SGHTA and CDR2 FQGNSA. The V gene lost 5 bases and the J gene lost 4 bases, with 18 bases spanning the gap. This CDR3 has 15 residues. In nucleotides, the CDR3 is TGTGCCAGCAGCCGTTACACGGGGGGCCTATACGAGCAGTACTTC. Encoded protein: CASSRYTGGLYEQYF.

J is TRBJ2-1 and V is TRBV29-1, with D possibly being TRBD1 or TRBD2 (6 bases each). Germline loops: CDR1 SQVTM, CDR2 ANQGSEA. The CDR3 is made up of 12 amino acids. V lost 3 bases and J lost 7, with 10 bases in between. The CDR3 DNA is TGCAGCGTTGATCGGGGGCGTAATGAGCAGTTCTTC. Its translation: CSVDRGRNEQFF.

The chain couples TRBV7-8 to TRBJ1-1; the D is unclear. Germline V CDR1 and CDR2: SGHVS, FQNEAQ. This CDR3 comprises 13 residues. The V end was cut by 5 bases, the J end by 1 base, with 8 bases between. CDR3 sequence (DNA): TGTGCCAGCAGCGCTGCTGGGAACACTGAAGCTTTCTTT. Its translation: CASSAAGNTEAFF. Supplemented by reference TRBV7-8 and TRBJ1-1, the full variable domain reads GAGVSQSPRYKVAKRGQDVALRCDPISGHVSLFWYQQALGQGPEFLTYFQNEAQLDKSGLPSDRFFAERPEGSVSTLKIQRTQQEDSAVYLCASSAAGNTEAFFGQGTRLTVV.

The gene calls are TRBV4-3 and TRBJ2-3; no clear D. Germline V gene lookup returns CDR1 LGHNA and CDR2 YSLEER. Between the trimmed V and J ends, which lost 1 base and 2 bases, there was a span of 10 bases. The CDR3 is 15 amino acids. The CDR3 protein is CASSQGSSTTDTQYF. CDR3 nucleotide sequence: TGCGCCAGCAGCCAAGGATCTAGTACCACAGATACGCAGTATTTT.

V is TRBV5-1 and J is TRBJ1-4; D is uncertain. This CDR3 region has 14 residues. Germline V CDR1 and CDR2: SGHRS, YFSETQ. With 1 base removed from V and 0 bases from J, the gap between germline ends came to 4 bases. CDR3 nucleotide sequence: TGCGCCAGCAGCTTGAGCGCAACTAATGAAAAACTGTTTTTT. Protein product: CASSLSATNEKLFF.

The chain is built from TRBV7-2 and TRBJ2-7; the D gene is possibly TRBD2 (6 bases). This CDR3 contains 11 residues. The germline CDR1 and CDR2 sequences are SGHTA and FQGNSA. V was shortened by 8 bases and J by 3 bases, with 8 bases between the two germline ends. The DNA for the CDR3 is TGTGCCAGCGGGGGGAGCTACGAGCAGTACTTC. It yields the protein CASGGSYEQYF.

The gene calls are TRBV6-5 and TRBJ2-5; D unresolved. CDR1 MNHEY and CDR2 SVGAGI come from the germline V gene. The CDR3 is made up of 16 amino acids. Trimming removed 4 bases at V and 5 bases at J, with 20 bases between. In DNA, the CDR3 is TGTGCCAGCAGTTCCCCCCAGGTACAAGGCACTGAGACCCAGTACTTC. Translating gives CASSSPQVQGTETQYF.

V usage is TRBV15 and J usage is TRBJ1-4, with TRBD1 matching over 8 bases. CDR3 length: 15 amino acids. Germline lookup yields CDR1 LNHNV and CDR2 YYDKDF (reference sequence). V lost 5 bases, J lost 4 bases, and 6 bases stayed unmatched. For the CDR3, the DNA is TGTGCCACCAGCGGTCGGACAGGGCTTAATGAAAAACTGTTTTTT. Translated: CATSGRTGLNEKLFF. Looking up the rest from reference TRBV15 and TRBJ1-4 gives the full variable domain: DAMVIQNPRYQVTQFGKPVTLSCSQTLNHNVMYWYQQKSSQAPKLLFHYYDKDFNNEADTPDNFQSRRPNTSFCFLDIRSPGLGDTAMYLCATSGRTGLNEKLFFGSGTQLSVL.

The table lists this clone with a count of one. The rearrangement links TRBV19 to TRBJ2-7; D is unresolved. Trimming shortened V by 8 bases and J by 5 bases, and 16 bases separated the two germline ends. Germline V lookup: CDR1 LNHDA, CDR2 SQIVND (reference sequence). CDR3 length equals 13 residues. The CDR3 reads CASGPLRADEQYF. As DNA, the CDR3 is TGTGCCAGTGGACCTCTCCGGGCCGACGAGCAGTACTTC. Filled out from reference TRBV19 and TRBJ2-7, the complete variable domain reads DGGITQSPKYLFRKEGQNVTLSCEQNLNHDAMYWYRQDPGQGLRLIYYSQIVNDFQKGDIAEGYSVSREKKESFPLTVTSAQKNPTAFYLCASGPLRADEQYFGPGTRLTVT.

As DNA, the CDR3 is TGTGCCAGTACCACAGGGGGCAAGGAGACCCAGTACTTC. It translates to CASTTGGKETQYF. The chain is built from TRBV19 and TRBJ2-5, with 9 bases lining up with TRBD1. J was trimmed by 5 bases and V by 7 bases; bases with no gene match: 5. The germline V gene encodes CDR1 LNHDA and CDR2 SQIVND (reference sequence). This CDR3 has 13 amino acids.

The rearrangement links TRBV18 to TRBJ2-7; maybe TRBD1 (6 bases). Germline-derived CDR1 and CDR2 are KGHSH and LQKENI. Trimming left V 3 bases short and J 6 bases short, with 12 bases between. This CDR3 spans 13 amino acids. The CDR3 here is CASSPPVGAEQYF. CDR3 coding DNA: TGTGCCAGCTCACCTCCAGTGGGGGCCGAGCAGTACTTC.

The chain is built from TRBV19 and TRBJ2-7; D is possibly TRBD1 (6 bases). V dropped 3 bases and J dropped 6 bases, with 9 bases sitting between them. This CDR3 has 12 amino acids. CDR1 is LNHDA and CDR2 is SQIVND in the germline V gene (reference sequence). The CDR3 loop reads CASSMGAGEQYF. In DNA, the CDR3 is TGTGCCAGTAGTATGGGGGCCGGCGAGCAGTACTTC.

The chain links TRBV5-1 to TRBJ2-2, with D unclear. CDR3 length: 14 amino acids. Per germline, CDR1 SGHRS and CDR2 YFSETQ. V dropped 0 bases and J dropped 1 base, with 4 bases sitting between them. The CDR3 reads CASSLAVNTGELFF. The CDR3 DNA reads as TGCGCCAGCAGCTTGGCAGTGAACACCGGGGAGCTGTTTTTT. Full variable domain (outside the CDR3, taken from reference TRBV5-1 and TRBJ2-2): KAGVTQTPRYLIKTRGQQVTLSCSPISGHRSVSWYQQTPGQGLQFLFEYFSETQRNKGNFPGRFSGRQFSNSRSEMNVSTLELGDSALYLCASSLAVNTGELFFGEGSRLTVL.

The chain uses TRBV7-3 and TRBJ1-5, with D tentatively TRBD1 (6 bases). The CDR3 spans 13 residues. V was shortened by 4 bases and J by 9 bases, with 13 bases between the two germline ends. Germline lookup yields CDR1 SGHTA and CDR2 FQGTGA. The CDR3 sequence is CASSSQEGGPQHF. The CDR3 DNA follows: TGTGCCAGCAGCTCTCAGGAGGGGGGGCCCCAGCATTTT.

The CDR3 DNA is TGTGCCAGCAGCCCAGGACAGGCGATGGGAGGCTACACCTTC. It specifies CASSPGQAMGGYTF. The V gene is TRBV13, the J gene TRBJ1-2, with 7 bases matching TRBD1. V shed 5 bases, J shed 8 bases, and the junction held 11 bases outside the gene matches. CDR1 is PRHDT, CDR2 FYEKMQ, per germline (reference sequence). The CDR3 has 14 residues. Together with reference TRBV13 and TRBJ1-2, the CDR3 gives the full variable domain: AAGVIQSPRHLIKEKRETATLKCYPIPRHDTVYWYQQGPGQDPQFLISFYEKMQSDKGSIPDRFSAQQFSDYHSELNMSSLELGDSALYFCASSPGQAMGGYTFGSGTRLTVV.

The genes are TRBV6-1 and TRBJ1-2, with 8 bases identical to TRBD1. V shed 4 bases, J shed 4 bases, and the junction held 17 bases outside the gene matches. Germline values: CDR1 MNHNS, CDR2 SASEGT. This CDR3 has 18 amino acids. For the CDR3, the DNA is TGTGCCAGCAGTGGCCAAACTGAGACAGGGGCAACCAGCTATGGCTACACCTTC. Translating gives CASSGQTETGATSYGYTF.